The clone carrying this T cell receptor beta chain was seen a few times. This sample stems from a study of blood T cell repertoires in COVID-19. The overall study: Samples taken during acute and convalescent COVID-19 were collected in the United States, Italy and Spain.

Only in-frame clones appear in the TCRdb table, and some are missing; sequencing was by immunoSEQ multiplex PCR. The sample holds some 33,000 clones, approximately 80% seen once. Germline V gene lookup returns CDR1 SGHTA and CDR2 FQGNSA. This CDR3 has 15 residues. Between the trimmed V and J ends, which lost 5 bases and 1 base, there was a span of 14 bases. J is TRBJ1-1 and V is TRBV7-2, with a weak D call TRBD1 (5 bases). The clonotype originates from a human donor in a cohort sampled during active COVID-19. The sequenced sample was peripheral blood. This CDR3 reads CASSTPTGKNTEAFF. CDR3 sequence (DNA): TGTGCCAGCAGCACACCAACAGGAAAGAACACTGAAGCTTTCTTT.